A single T cell receptor beta chain is shown here with its context. The study assigned cohorts using participant-reported clinical history. This entry is derived from a study of blood T cell repertoires in COVID-19. Generated by immunoSEQ multiplex PCR, the TCRdb table keeps only in-frame clones and is missing some. The repertoire has under 250,000 clones, about four fifths of them found once; the top ten carry around 3.3%. The V and J ends lost 4 bases and 10 bases respectively, with 24 bases between them. CDR1 SGHNT and CDR2 YYREEE come from the germline V gene (reference sequence). This CDR3 has 16 residues.

The chain employs TRBV5-4 and TRBJ2-1, with D possibly TRBD2 on 7 matching bases. The source of this sequence is a woman in her thirties or forties who had been exposed to COVID-19. The specimen was PBMCs or T cells enriched from blood (not recorded which). CDR3 sequence reads: CASSPPRGGSPWEQFF. CDR3 in DNA: TGTGCCAGCAGCCCGCCGAGGGGGGGCTCCCCCTGGGAGCAGTTCTTC.